The 17 T cell receptor beta chains presented below share a single source sample, sequenced in a study of cytomegalovirus exposure and HLA in healthy donors. With 60 Vbeta and 13 Jbeta primers, the PCR was carried out. Assay: immunoSEQ multiplex PCR; the TCRdb copy retains only in-frame clones and omits some. The sample has approximately 220,000 clones, over 65% seen once; the top ten hold 0.63%. Sequencing input: PBMCs. These receptors all stem from a young man in good health and CMV-seronegative.

J is TRBJ2-7 and V is TRBV9, with a tentative D call TRBD2 (6 bases). This CDR3 contains 14 residues. Trimming removed 3 bases at V and 5 bases at J, with 15 bases between. CDR1 and CDR2 from the germline V gene are SGDLS and YYNGEE. As DNA, the CDR3 is TGTGCCAGCAGCGCCCGGGAGTGGGGTCACGAGCAGTACTTC. Residues: CASSAREWGHEQYF.

The V and J genes are TRBV2 and TRBJ1-5; a possible D gene is TRBD1 (6 bases). V was clipped by 5 bases and J by 0 bases, with 11 bases between them. This CDR3 region has 15 residues. Germline V gives CDR1 SNHLY, CDR2 FYNNEI. In DNA, the CDR3 is TGTGCCAGCAGTCTACAGGGAAATAGCAATCAGCCCCAGCATTTT. It is translated as CASSLQGNSNQPQHF.

The chain is built from TRBV28 and TRBJ2-7; D is undetermined. Germline V gene sequence: CDR1 MDHEN, CDR2 SYDVKM. With 6 bases removed from V and 2 bases from J, the gap between germline ends came to 5 bases. The CDR3 is 11 amino acids. The CDR3 here is CASSPTYEQYF. DNA of the CDR3: TGTGCCAGCAGCCCAACCTACGAGCAGTACTTC. Drawing the rest from reference TRBV28 and TRBJ2-7, the complete variable domain is DVKVTQSSRYLVKRTGEKVFLECVQDMDHENMFWYRQDPGLGLRLIYFSYDVKMKEKGDIPEGYSVSREKKERFSLILESASTNQTSMYLCASSPTYEQYFGPGTRLTVT.

The J gene is TRBJ2-7, the V gene TRBV11-2; D possibly corresponds to TRBD1 (6 bases). Germline CDR1 SGHAT, CDR2 FQNNGV. This CDR3 comprises 12 residues. Trimming stripped 5 bases from V and 4 bases from J, with 9 bases between. CDR3 protein: CASSRDIYEQYF. In DNA form, the CDR3 reads TGTGCCAGCAGCCGGGACATTTACGAGCAGTACTTC. The full variable domain, rest sourced from reference TRBV11-2 and TRBJ2-7, is EAGVAQSPRYKIIEKRQSVAFWCNPISGHATLYWYQQILGQGPKLLIQFQNNGVVDDSQLPKDRFSAERLKGVDSTLKIQPAKLEDSAVYLCASSRDIYEQYFGPGTRLTVT.

J is TRBJ2-1 and V is TRBV7-2; 12 bases agree with TRBD2. This CDR3 contains 16 residues. Germline CDR1 and CDR2: SGHTA and FQGNSA. V was clipped by 5 bases and J by 6 bases; unmatched bases: 8. DNA for the CDR3: TGTGCCAGCAGCCCCGTCGGACTAGCGGGGACCAATGAGCAGTTCTTC. The encoded protein is CASSPVGLAGTNEQFF.

This clone was seen only a few times. The rearrangement joins TRBV19 to TRBJ2-3, with TRBD2 matching over 7 bases. The trim removed 4 bases at V and 4 bases at J, leaving 5 bases unmatched. The CDR3 is 14 amino acids. CDR1 is LNHDA and CDR2 is SQIVND in the germline V gene (reference sequence). As DNA, the CDR3 is TGTGCCAGTAGTACCCCGGGGGGACCAGATACGCAGTATTTT. Its translation is CASSTPGGPDTQYF.

The rearrangement links TRBV6-5 to TRBJ2-1; 8 bases map to TRBD2. With V trimmed by 0 bases and J by 6 bases, 1 base remained unmatched. This CDR3 is 14 amino acids long. Per germline, CDR1 MNHEY and CDR2 SVGAGI. The CDR3 is CASSYSGTSNEQFF. The CDR3 bases are TGTGCCAGCAGTTACTCGGGGACTAGCAATGAGCAGTTCTTC.

This clone turned up a few times. Here the CDR3 reads CASSLMTGADYGYTF. CDR3 nucleotide sequence: TGTGCCAGCAGCTTGATGACAGGGGCCGACTATGGCTACACCTTC. The rearrangement links TRBV5-4 to TRBJ1-2, with 8 positions matching TRBD1. The CDR3 sequence is 15 residues long. Per germline, CDR1 SGHNT and CDR2 YYREEE (reference sequence). The trim removed 1 base at V and 3 bases at J, leaving 5 bases unmatched.

This chain links TRBV30 with TRBJ2-5; D perhaps matches TRBD1 (6 bases). The DNA matches TRBJ2-7 better at its end, which makes the J call doubtful. The germline V gene encodes CDR1 GTSNPN and CDR2 SVGIG (reference sequence). CDR3 length: 13 residues. CDR3 residues: CAWTGQFRGEQYF. The CDR3 DNA is TGTGCCTGGACTGGACAGTTTAGGGGCGAGCAGTACTTC.

The chain uses TRBV4-1 and TRBJ2-7; 9 nucleotides line up with TRBD2. The CDR3 length is 16 residues. J gave up 0 bases and V 3 bases, and 6 bases lay outside the gene matches. Germline V lookup: CDR1 MGHRA, CDR2 YSYEKL. In DNA, the CDR3 is TGCGCCAGCAGCCAGCCTACTAGCGGGCACTCCTACGAGCAGTACTTC. The encoded protein is CASSQPTSGHSYEQYF.

This chain uses TRBV19 with TRBJ1-2; TRBD1 aligns across 9 bases. Unmatched junction bases numbered 8, after V lost 3 bases and J lost 6 bases. The CDR3 is 15 residues long. Germline CDR1 and CDR2: LNHDA and SQIVND (reference sequence). For the CDR3, the DNA is TGTGCCAGTAGTATCCTCAACAGGGGGCGAAATGGCTACACCTTC. Translated: CASSILNRGRNGYTF.

V usage is TRBV6-1 and J usage is TRBJ1-1; the D gene is possibly TRBD1 (5 bases). The germline V gene has CDR1 MNHNS and CDR2 SASEGT. V was shortened by 5 bases and J by 3 bases, with 16 bases between the two germline ends. The length of the CDR3 is 15 residues. The CDR3 sequence: CASSPMGPTYTEAFF. The CDR3 DNA follows: TGTGCCAGCAGTCCTATGGGGCCAACTTACACTGAAGCTTTCTTT.

CDR3 nucleotide sequence: TGCGCCAGCAGCCAAGGGACAGGGGCCGGTGAGCAGTTCTTC. Protein: CASSQGTGAGEQFF. The chain is built from TRBV4-1 and TRBJ2-1; TRBD1 agrees at 9 bases. V trimming: 1 base; J trimming: 9 bases; junction bases outside the gene matches: 4. Looked up from germline, CDR1 is MGHRA and CDR2 is YSYEKL. The CDR3 covers 14 residues.

The rearrangement links TRBV10-2 to TRBJ2-7, with TRBD2 identical over 9 bases. This CDR3 is 20 amino acids long. Germline CDR1 is WSHSY and CDR2 is SAAADI. Unmatched junction bases numbered 21, after V lost 6 bases and J lost 0 bases. The CDR3 coding sequence is TGCGCCAGCAGGTCAGGCGCACGGGGACTAGCATTTTTACGCTCCTACGAGCAGTACTTC. This codes for CASRSGARGLAFLRSYEQYF.

The table lists this clone with a few counts. J is TRBJ2-6 and V is TRBV19; no firm D call. Per the germline V gene, CDR1 is LNHDA and CDR2 is SQIVND (reference sequence). With 11 bases removed from V and 0 bases from J, the gap between germline ends came to 14 bases. This CDR3 has 15 amino acids. The CDR3 loop reads CAARVSNSGANVLTF. CDR3 sequence (DNA): TGTGCCGCTAGAGTTTCTAACTCTGGGGCCAACGTCCTGACTTTC.

J is TRBJ2-5 and V is TRBV7-9; the match to TRBD2 covers 13 bases. Per the germline V gene, CDR1 is SEHNR and CDR2 is FQNEAQ (reference sequence). There are 16 residues in the CDR3. V shed 5 bases and J 2 bases; nucleotides not matched to a gene: 5. CDR3 sequence reads: CASSRTSGRLQETQYF. The CDR3 DNA sequence: TGTGCCAGCAGCCGGACTAGCGGGAGACTTCAAGAGACCCAGTACTTC. The complete variable domain, with remaining parts taken from reference TRBV7-9 and TRBJ2-5, reads DTGVSQNPRHKITKRGQNVTFRCDPISEHNRLYWYRQTLGQGPEFLTYFQNEAQLEKSRLLSDRFSAERPKGSFSTLEIQRTEQGDSAMYLCASSRTSGRLQETQYFGPGTRLLVL.

This clone was counted only a few times. The chain couples TRBV5-4 to TRBJ1-2; D is unclear. The CDR3 consists of 13 residues. Germline V gives CDR1 SGHNT, CDR2 YYREEE (reference sequence). The V gene lost 2 bases and the J gene lost 6 bases, with 11 bases spanning the gap. The CDR3 sequence is CASSFDTRDGYTF. As DNA, the CDR3 is TGTGCCAGCAGCTTCGACACCAGAGATGGCTACACCTTC.